This T cell receptor (beta chain) was recovered during a study of blood T cell repertoires in COVID-19. Study-wide context: In each case, the material was cDNA or gDNA derived from T cells, B-cell-depleted T cells, or PBMCs.

The CDR3 has 11 amino acids. V was cut by 4 bases and J by 8 bases, with 7 bases left in between. Per the germline V gene, CDR1 is SGHDN and CDR2 is FVKESK. A single count supports this clone. Donors in Cohort 3 counted as recovered after two negative PCRs, clearance, or symptom resolution. Authors' methods: Researchers report that nucleated cell counts were estimated from reference gene primer amplification. Libraries were prepared by immunoSEQ multiplex PCR; TCRdb keeps only in-frame clonotypes and omits some of them. That table supplies the V and J calls and clone size; D and trimming were determined from the DNA. The sample has some 100,000 clones, about 86% seen once.

The sample comprised PBMCs or T cells enriched from blood (not recorded which). The chain recombines TRBV14 with TRBJ2-3; maybe TRBD1 (5 bases). The sequence was obtained from a woman aged 45-65 years who had recovered from COVID-19. The CDR3 sequence is CASSRGATQYF. Here the CDR3 DNA reads TGTGCCAGCAGCCGTGGGGCTACGCAGTATTTT. Complete variable domain (other parts from reference TRBV14 and TRBJ2-3): EAGVTQFPSHSVIEKGQTVTLRCDPISGHDNLYWYRRVMGKEIKFLLHFVKESKQDESGMPNNRFLAERTGGTYSTLKVQPAELEDSGVYFCASSRGATQYFGPGTRLTVL.